A few counts support the clone carrying this T cell receptor (beta chain). What it binds is unknown. The source of the sample is a study of shared clonotypes between healthy human individuals. Study outcomes and limitations: Enrolling few donors narrowed the genetic and exposure-history diversity that was represented.

Nashville, Tennessee was home to all donors, who were Caucasian adults. Source study methods: Junction-only immunoSEQ data arrived without quality scores, meaning filtering differed. TCRdb keeps only in-frame clones here, not all; method: immunoSEQ multiplex PCR. V and J calls and clone size are given by that table; D and trimming were obtained from the DNA. The data hold under 750,000 clones, with approximately 72% observed a single time. CDR1 and CDR2 from the germline V gene are SSHAT and FNYEAQ (reference sequence). This CDR3 is 9 amino acids long. V lost 11 bases, J lost 7 bases, and 6 bases lay in between.

The chain combines TRBV7-7 with TRBJ2-1; D remains unclear. The clonotype comes from a woman in her 30s in good health. Material: memory CD4+ T cells sorted from blood. Described subset: CD45RA-negative fraction. CDR3 amino acids: CARSNEQFF. CDR3 coding DNA: TGTGCCCGCTCTAATGAGCAGTTCTTC. Combining the CDR3 with reference TRBV7-7 and TRBJ2-1 gives the whole variable domain GAGVSQSPRYKVTKRGQDVTLRCDPISSHATLYWYQQALGQGPEFLTYFNYEAQPDKSGLPSDRFSAERPEGSISTLTIQRTEQRDSAMYRCARSNEQFFGPGTRLTVL.